Presented here are 29 T cell receptor beta chains from one specimen sequenced in a study of T cell responses to AZD1222 COVID-19 vaccine. The method was immunoSEQ multiplex PCR; TCRdb's version includes in-frame clones alone and lacks a portion of them. The sample yields some 150,000 clones, approximately 85% seen once. The starting material was peripheral blood, obtained on day 0 of AZD1222 vaccination. The receptors shown here come from an adult in good health.

This chain joins TRBV28 and TRBJ1-2; D might be TRBD1 (6 bases). V lost 5 bases and J 7 bases, leaving 17 bases between the germline ends. CDR3 length equals 14 residues. CDR1 and CDR2 (germline): MDHEN, SYDVKM. The CDR3 protein is CASSPPRQVGGYTF. Here the CDR3 DNA reads TGTGCCAGCAGTCCCCCCCGACAGGTTGGTGGCTACACCTTC.

V gene TRBV7-6 combines with J gene TRBJ2-7; D is uncertain. The CDR3 covers 11 residues. The ends were cut back, 1 base at V and 6 bases at J, with 4 bases in the middle. Looked up from germline, CDR1 is SGHVS and CDR2 is FNYEAQ. CDR3 loop: CASSLGAEQYF. CDR3 coding DNA: TGTGCCAGCAGCTTAGGTGCCGAGCAGTACTTC.

The V gene is TRBV19, the J gene TRBJ1-3; D is possibly TRBD1 (5 bases). The V and J ends lost 4 bases and 0 bases respectively, with 13 bases between them. Germline V gene sequence: CDR1 LNHDA, CDR2 SQIVND (reference sequence). The CDR3 extends over 16 amino acids. The CDR3 nucleotides are TGTGCCAGTAGTACTACAGGACACATCTCTGGAAACACCATATATTTT. It is translated as CASSTTGHISGNTIYF.

The chain recombines TRBV18 with TRBJ2-7; either TRBD1 or TRBD2 may fit D (5 bases each). Germline V gene lookup returns CDR1 KGHSH and CDR2 LQKENI. The V end lost 1 base, the J end lost 0 bases, and 19 bases lay between the germline ends. The CDR3 is 18 amino acids. This chain's CDR3 is CASSPQSYGTESSYEQYF. The DNA for the CDR3 is TGTGCCAGCTCACCACAATCGTACGGGACGGAGAGCTCCTACGAGCAGTACTTC. Combining the CDR3 with reference TRBV18 and TRBJ2-7 gives the whole variable domain NAGVMQNPRHLVRRRGQEARLRCSPMKGHSHVYWYRQLPEEGLKFMVYLQKENIIDESGMPKERFSAEFPKEGPSILRIQQVVRGDSAAYFCASSPQSYGTESSYEQYFGPGTRLTVT.

The genes are TRBV7-6 and TRBJ2-5, with no clear D. V was cut by 0 bases and J by 5 bases, with 13 bases left in between. The CDR3 loop spans 15 amino acids. CDR1 and CDR2 from the germline V gene are SGHVS and FNYEAQ. Here the CDR3 reads CASSLATLIGETQYF. DNA of the CDR3: TGTGCCAGCAGCTTAGCGACCCTAATTGGGGAGACCCAGTACTTC.

J is TRBJ1-3 and V is TRBV3-1 (or the pseudogene TRBV3-2); D is unresolved. Germline loops: CDR1 LGHDT, CDR2 YNNKEL (reference sequence). Trimming cost V 2 bases and J 0 bases, with 8 bases left between them. This CDR3 contains 15 residues. The CDR3 loop is CASSQKAVSGNTIYF. The CDR3 DNA follows: TGTGCCAGCAGCCAAAAAGCGGTCTCTGGAAACACCATATATTTT.

This sequence joins TRBV7-8 and TRBJ2-3, with 10 bases fitting TRBD2. The V segment lost 8 bases and the J segment 5 bases; nucleotides outside the gene matches: 13. The CDR3 runs 16 residues. The V gene's germline CDR1 is SGHVS and CDR2 FQNEAQ. The CDR3 region has the DNA TGTGCCAGCGCCGGGGCTAGCGGGGGTCATGAAGATACGCAGTATTTT. This translates into CASAGASGGHEDTQYF.

As to this clone: Distinct nucleotide sequences in the sample also encode this CDR3. J is TRBJ1-1 and V is TRBV6-5; D call uncertain. The germline V and J ends were trimmed by 0 bases and 4 bases, with 9 bases remaining between them. Germline V gene lookup returns CDR1 MNHEY and CDR2 SVGAGI. The CDR3 extends over 14 amino acids. The CDR3 loop reads CASSYSPSGTEAFF. CDR3 in DNA: TGTGCCAGCAGTTACTCCCCATCGGGCACTGAAGCTTTCTTT.

This chain uses TRBV11-2 with TRBJ2-3; D ambiguous. The CDR3 covers 15 residues. In germline, CDR1 is SGHAT, CDR2 FQNNGV. V was shortened by 8 bases and J by 0 bases, with 15 bases between the two germline ends. The CDR3 DNA sequence: TGTGCCAGCTCGACAACCAGCAGTAGCACAGATACGCAGTATTTT. Protein product: CASSTTSSSTDTQYF. The whole variable domain, remainder taken from reference TRBV11-2 and TRBJ2-3, is EAGVAQSPRYKIIEKRQSVAFWCNPISGHATLYWYQQILGQGPKLLIQFQNNGVVDDSQLPKDRFSAERLKGVDSTLKIQPAKLEDSAVYLCASSTTSSSTDTQYFGPGTRLTVL.

The chain has TRBV28 and TRBJ2-7; no firm D call. This CDR3 comprises 14 residues. V lost 6 bases and J lost 0, with 12 bases in between. Looked up from germline, CDR1 is MDHEN and CDR2 is SYDVKM. CDR3 loop: CASSFGRPSYEQYF. In DNA form, the CDR3 reads TGTGCCAGCAGCTTTGGAAGGCCCTCCTACGAGCAGTACTTC.

V usage is TRBV7-2 and J usage is TRBJ1-2, with no clear D. This CDR3 region has 15 residues. V was pared by 5 bases and J by 8 bases, with 21 bases between. Germline CDR1 reads SGHTA; CDR2 reads FQGNSA. CDR3 loop: CASSLVDVLGGGYTF. The DNA for the CDR3 is TGTGCCAGCAGCCTAGTTGATGTATTGGGCGGAGGCTACACCTTC.

The chain combines TRBV20-1 with TRBJ1-2, with D uncertain. The CDR3 sequence is 16 residues long. Deletions cut 3 bases from V and 0 bases from J, with 17 bases between. The germline CDR1 and CDR2 sequences are DFQATT and SNEGSKA (reference sequence). Here the CDR3 DNA reads TGCAGTGCTAGTTCCCAATATCTACTTGCTAACTATGGCTACACCTTC. Amino acids: CSASSQYLLANYGYTF.

V and J are TRBV19 and TRBJ1-5; D is ambiguous. V was shortened by 6 bases and J by 4 bases, with 10 bases between the two germline ends. This CDR3 is built from 13 residues. Germline CDR1 and CDR2: LNHDA and SQIVND (reference sequence). The CDR3 spells CASSPDPNQPQHF. The CDR3 bases are TGTGCCAGTAGCCCCGACCCGAATCAGCCCCAGCATTTT.

The chain has TRBV2 and TRBJ1-6; D ambiguous. The CDR3 contains 10 residues. The germline CDR1 and CDR2 sequences are SNHLY and FYNNEI. V lost 8 bases, J lost 18 bases, and 14 bases lay in between. CDR3 sequence reads: CASGLILPHF. The CDR3 DNA follows: TGTGCCAGCGGTTTAATACTCCCCCACTTT.

This clone was seen just once. The chain links TRBV29-1 to TRBJ1-5; D is possibly TRBD1 (5 bases). V was shortened by 4 bases and J by 5 bases, with 12 bases between the two germline ends. The CDR3 has 13 residues. Germline CDR1 and CDR2: SQVTM and ANQGSEA. CDR3 sequence reads: CSVAQDTYQPQHF. CDR3 bases: TGCAGCGTTGCCCAGGACACCTATCAGCCCCAGCATTTT.

The chain combines TRBV3-1 (or the pseudogene TRBV3-2) with TRBJ1-5, with 7 bases fitting TRBD1. The V and J ends lost 4 bases and 7 bases, in that order; junction bases with no gene match: 4. This CDR3 spans 13 amino acids. CDR1 and CDR2 (germline): LGHDT, YNNKEL (reference sequence). The CDR3, as DNA: TGTGCCAGCAGCCCGCAGGGGGGACAGCCCCAGCATTTT. Translated: CASSPQGGQPQHF.

The chain recombines TRBV30 with TRBJ2-1; D might be TRBD1 (5 bases). Germline lookup yields CDR1 GTSNPN and CDR2 SVGIG (reference sequence). CDR3 length: 13 amino acids. Here the CDR3 reads CALAPQDNNEQFF. The CDR3 DNA sequence: TGTGCGTTAGCACCCCAGGACAACAATGAGCAGTTCTTC.

J is TRBJ2-7 and V is TRBV19; D might be TRBD1 (6 bases). Looked up from germline, CDR1 is LNHDA and CDR2 is SQIVND (reference sequence). With 5 bases removed from V and 1 base from J, the gap between germline ends came to 9 bases. The CDR3 loop spans 13 amino acids. The CDR3 reads CASSSGQSYEQYF. The CDR3, as DNA: TGTGCCAGTAGTTCAGGACAGTCCTACGAGCAGTACTTC.

The chain recombines TRBV3-1 (or the pseudogene TRBV3-2) with TRBJ1-1; D not resolved. The V end lost 6 bases, the J end lost 4 bases, and 15 bases lay between the germline ends. Germline V gives CDR1 LGHDT, CDR2 YNNKEL (reference sequence). The CDR3 consists of 14 residues. The CDR3 here is CASRNIGGGTEAFF. CDR3 bases: TGTGCCAGCAGAAACATCGGTGGAGGCACTGAAGCTTTCTTT.

This chain connects TRBV4-2 to TRBJ2-1, with 9 nucleotides matching TRBD2. The CDR3 totals 17 residues. V dropped 1 base and J dropped 9; count of bases not matched to a gene: 13. Germline lookup yields CDR1 LGHNA and CDR2 YNFKEQ. The CDR3 region has the DNA TGTGCCAGCAGCCAAGCATCCCAGGCTAGCGGGGCGGGTGAGCAGTTCTTC. Translating gives CASSQASQASGAGEQFF.

The chain couples TRBV2 to TRBJ1-5, with D perhaps matching TRBD1 (6 bases). CDR1 is SNHLY and CDR2 is FYNNEI in the germline V gene. This CDR3 is 20 amino acids long. Trimming took off 6 bases at V and 1 base at J, with 28 bases between the two ends. The CDR3 bases are TGTGCCAGCAGCGCACCGGGACACTCGACCAGACGGGGAAGCAATCAGCCCCAGCATTTT. Protein product: CASSAPGHSTRRGSNQPQHF. Looking up the rest from reference TRBV2 and TRBJ1-5 gives the full variable domain: EPEVTQTPSHQVTQMGQEVILRCVPISNHLYFYWYRQILGQKVEFLVSFYNNEISEKSEIFDDQFSVERPDGSNFTLKIRSTKLEDSAMYFCASSAPGHSTRRGSNQPQHFGDGTRLSIL.

V is TRBV28 and J is TRBJ2-2, with TRBD2 as a possible D gene (6 bases). CDR3 size: 13 residues. CDR1 is MDHEN and CDR2 is SYDVKM in the germline V gene. V shed 6 bases and J shed 2 bases, with 7 bases lying between them. The CDR3 nucleotides read TGTGCCAGCAGGGAGGGCAACACCGGGGAGCTGTTTTTT. This translates into CASREGNTGELFF.

CDR3 DNA sequence: TGTGCCAGCAGTGAATATATGGGGGTTCATGACTATGGCTACACCTTC. It yields the protein CASSEYMGVHDYGYTF. The genes are TRBV6-1 and TRBJ1-2; maybe TRBD1 (5 bases). The CDR3 spans 16 residues. Germline assignment: CDR1 MNHNS and CDR2 SASEGT. The V and J ends lost 2 bases and 3 bases respectively, with 16 bases between them.

The gene calls are TRBV7-9 and TRBJ2-7; D possibly corresponds to TRBD2 (5 bases). Per the germline V gene, CDR1 is SEHNR and CDR2 is FQNEAQ (reference sequence). This CDR3 comprises 14 residues. Trimming took off 4 bases at V and 1 base at J, with 11 bases between the two ends. This CDR3 reads CASSSLELSYEQYF. The CDR3 nucleotides read TGTGCCAGCAGCTCACTAGAGCTTTCCTACGAGCAGTACTTC.

J is TRBJ2-7 and V is TRBV5-1; 7 bases are a match to TRBD2. The CDR3 contains 16 residues. V lost 0 bases, J lost 3 bases, and 9 bases stayed unmatched. Germline V gene lookup returns CDR1 SGHRS and CDR2 YFSETQ. CDR3 residues: CASSLVGGRANYEQYF. The CDR3 region has the DNA TGCGCCAGCAGCTTGGTCGGGGGGAGGGCCAACTACGAGCAGTACTTC.

This sequence joins TRBV20-1 and TRBJ1-3, with D unresolved. Trimming took 6 bases from V and 7 from J, leaving 10 bases between them. The germline V gene encodes CDR1 DFQATT and CDR2 SNEGSKA (reference sequence). The CDR3 consists of 11 residues. In DNA form, the CDR3 reads TGCAGTGCCCAAACCAGGAACACCATATATTTT. Its translation: CSAQTRNTIYF.

The gene calls are TRBV6-1 and TRBJ1-2; TRBD1 agrees at 8 bases. This CDR3 comprises 19 residues. Germline V CDR1 and CDR2: MNHNS, SASEGT. V shed 3 bases, J shed 5 bases, and the junction held 20 bases outside the gene matches. CDR3 sequence: CASSDWRAGLTGVRYGYTF. The DNA of the CDR3 is TGTGCCAGCAGTGATTGGAGGGCAGGGCTGACAGGGGTTCGGTATGGCTACACCTTC.

The chain couples TRBV6-1 to TRBJ2-1; the match to TRBD2 covers 10 bases. CDR1 is MNHNS, CDR2 SASEGT, per germline. The ends lost 2 bases at V and 4 bases at J; junction bases unmatched: 5. The CDR3 has 16 residues. The CDR3 nucleotides are TGTGCCAGCAGTGAATCGCTAGCGGGGGCTTACAATGAGCAGTTCTTC. This sequence encodes CASSESLAGAYNEQFF.

The rearrangement links TRBV5-5 to TRBJ1-5; D remains ambiguous. The CDR3 spans 16 residues. V lost 3 bases and J lost 2, with 15 bases in between. Germline V gene sequence: CDR1 SGHKS, CDR2 YYEKEE (reference sequence). The CDR3 DNA reads as TGTGCCAGCAGCTACAGCACCCTGGGAGGCAATCAGCCCCAGCATTTT. Translated, it gives CASSYSTLGGNQPQHF.